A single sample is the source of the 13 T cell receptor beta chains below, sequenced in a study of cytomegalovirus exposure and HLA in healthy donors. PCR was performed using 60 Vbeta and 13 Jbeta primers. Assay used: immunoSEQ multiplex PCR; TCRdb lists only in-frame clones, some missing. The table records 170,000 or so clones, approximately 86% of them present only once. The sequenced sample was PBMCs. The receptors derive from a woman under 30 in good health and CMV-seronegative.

This chain's CDR3 is CASSERGGDEKLFF. CDR3 bases: TGTGCCAGTAGTGAACGAGGGGGAGATGAAAAACTGTTTTTT. The genes are TRBV19 and TRBJ1-4; possibly TRBD1 for D (6 bases). Germline V lookup: CDR1 LNHDA, CDR2 SQIVND (reference sequence). CDR3 length: 14 residues. V was trimmed by 5 bases and J by 6 bases, leaving 13 bases between them. Full variable domain (missing parts from reference TRBV19 and TRBJ1-4): DGGITQSPKYLFRKEGQNVTLSCEQNLNHDAMYWYRQDPGQGLRLIYYSQIVNDFQKGDIAEGYSVSREKKESFPLTVTSAQKNPTAFYLCASSERGGDEKLFFGSGTQLSVL.

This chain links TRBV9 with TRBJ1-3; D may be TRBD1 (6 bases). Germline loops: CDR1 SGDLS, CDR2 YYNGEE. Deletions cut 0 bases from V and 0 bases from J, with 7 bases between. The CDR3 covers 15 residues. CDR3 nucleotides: TGTGCCAGCAGCGTAGGACAGGACTCTGGAAACACCATATATTTT. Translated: CASSVGQDSGNTIYF.

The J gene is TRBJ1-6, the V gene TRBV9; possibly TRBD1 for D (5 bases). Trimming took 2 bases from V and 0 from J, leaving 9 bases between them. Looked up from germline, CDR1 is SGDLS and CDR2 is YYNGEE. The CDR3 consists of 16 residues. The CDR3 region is CASSVTGSSYNSPLHF. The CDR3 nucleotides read TGTGCCAGCAGCGTCACAGGAAGCTCCTATAATTCACCCCTCCACTTT. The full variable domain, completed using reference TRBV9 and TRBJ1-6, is DSGVTQTPKHLITATGQRVTLRCSPRSGDLSVYWYQQSLDQGLQFLIQYYNGEERAKGNILERFSAQQFPDLHSELNLSSLELGDSALYFCASSVTGSSYNSPLHFGNGTRLTVT.

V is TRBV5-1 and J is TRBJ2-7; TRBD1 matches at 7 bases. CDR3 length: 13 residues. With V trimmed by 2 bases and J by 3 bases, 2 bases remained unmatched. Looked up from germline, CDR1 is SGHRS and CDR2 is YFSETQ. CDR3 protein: CASSFGTDYEQYF. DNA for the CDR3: TGCGCCAGCAGCTTCGGGACAGACTACGAGCAGTACTTC.

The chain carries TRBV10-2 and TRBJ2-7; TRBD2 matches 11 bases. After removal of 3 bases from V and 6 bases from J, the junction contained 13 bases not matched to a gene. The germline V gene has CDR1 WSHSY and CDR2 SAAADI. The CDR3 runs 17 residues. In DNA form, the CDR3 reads TGCGCCAGCAGTGAATTTGGGACTAGCGGACCGTTGGGCGAGCAGTACTTC. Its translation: CASSEFGTSGPLGEQYF.

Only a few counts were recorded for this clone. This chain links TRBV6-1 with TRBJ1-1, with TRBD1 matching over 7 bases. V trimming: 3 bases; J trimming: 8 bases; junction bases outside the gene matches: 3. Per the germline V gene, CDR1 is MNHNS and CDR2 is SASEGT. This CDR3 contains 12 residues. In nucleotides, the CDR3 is TGTGCCAGCAGTGAGGGACAGTTGGAAGCTTTCTTT. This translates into CASSEGQLEAFF.

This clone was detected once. DNA of the CDR3: TGTGCCAGCAGCAGTCTTACTAGCGGGCACTACGAGCAGTACTTC. This translates into CASSSLTSGHYEQYF. The chain employs TRBV5-4 and TRBJ2-7, with 9 nucleotides matching TRBD2. From germline, CDR1 is SGHNT and CDR2 YYREEE (reference sequence). V trimming: 4 bases; J trimming: 3 bases; junction bases outside the gene matches: 8. This CDR3 has 15 amino acids.

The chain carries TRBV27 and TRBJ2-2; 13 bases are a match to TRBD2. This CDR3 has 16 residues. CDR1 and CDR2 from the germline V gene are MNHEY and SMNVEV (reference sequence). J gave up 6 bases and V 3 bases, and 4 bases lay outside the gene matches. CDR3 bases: TGTGCCAGCAGTTTCCAACTAGCGGGAGGGCCCGGGGAGCTGTTTTTT. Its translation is CASSFQLAGGPGELFF.

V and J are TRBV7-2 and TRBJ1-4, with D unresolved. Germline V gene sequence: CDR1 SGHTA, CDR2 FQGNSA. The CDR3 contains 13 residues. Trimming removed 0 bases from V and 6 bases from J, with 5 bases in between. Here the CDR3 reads CASSLARYEKLFF. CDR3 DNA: TGTGCCAGCAGCTTAGCGCGTTATGAAAAACTGTTTTTT.

This CDR3 reads CASSGHATNEKLFF. CDR3 DNA: TGTGCCAGCAGCGGACACGCAACTAATGAAAAACTGTTTTTT. The rearrangement links TRBV9 to TRBJ1-4; D ambiguous. The CDR3 is 14 residues long. CDR1 and CDR2 (germline): SGDLS, YYNGEE. Trimming stripped 3 bases from V and 0 bases from J, with 6 bases between.

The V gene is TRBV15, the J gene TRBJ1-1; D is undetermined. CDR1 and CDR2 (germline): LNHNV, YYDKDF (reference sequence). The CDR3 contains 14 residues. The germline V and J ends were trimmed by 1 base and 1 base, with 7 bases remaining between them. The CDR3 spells CATSRVGGNTEAFF. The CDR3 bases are TGTGCCACCAGCAGAGTGGGAGGGAACACTGAAGCTTTCTTT.

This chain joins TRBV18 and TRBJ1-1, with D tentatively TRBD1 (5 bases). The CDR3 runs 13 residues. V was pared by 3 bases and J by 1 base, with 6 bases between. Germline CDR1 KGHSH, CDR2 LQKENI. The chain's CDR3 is CASSPQGNTEAFF. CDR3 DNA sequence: TGTGCCAGCTCACCTCAGGGGAACACTGAAGCTTTCTTT.

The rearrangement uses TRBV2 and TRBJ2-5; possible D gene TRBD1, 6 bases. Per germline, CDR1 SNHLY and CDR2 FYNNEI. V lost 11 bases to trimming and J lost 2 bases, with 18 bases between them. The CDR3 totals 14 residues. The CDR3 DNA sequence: TGTGCCGGGAAGCCCCCGGGACAACAAGAGACCCAGTACTTC. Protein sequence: CAGKPPGQQETQYF.